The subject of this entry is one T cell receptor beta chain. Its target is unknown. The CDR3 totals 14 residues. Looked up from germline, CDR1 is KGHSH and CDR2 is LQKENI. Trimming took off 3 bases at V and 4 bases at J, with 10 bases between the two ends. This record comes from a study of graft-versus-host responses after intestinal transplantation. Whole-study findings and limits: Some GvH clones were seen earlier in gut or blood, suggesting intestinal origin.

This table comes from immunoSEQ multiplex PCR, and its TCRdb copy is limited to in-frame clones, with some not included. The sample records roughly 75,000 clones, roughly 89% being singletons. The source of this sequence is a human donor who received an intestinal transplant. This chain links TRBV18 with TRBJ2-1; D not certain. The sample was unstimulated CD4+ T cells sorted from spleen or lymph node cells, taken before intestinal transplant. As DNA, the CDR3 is TGTGCCAGCTCACCGGTACCTCTATACAATGAGCAGTTCTTC. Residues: CASSPVPLYNEQFF.